The 28 T cell receptor beta chains below all came from one sample that was sequenced in a study of blood T cell repertoires in COVID-19. Sequenced by immunoSEQ multiplex PCR; TCRdb stores in-frame clones only, minus some. Of about 140,000 clones listed, approximately 85% are singletons. Sequenced: PBMCs or T cells enriched from blood (not recorded which). Source of these receptors: a woman between 45 and 65 years old with acute COVID-19.

The J gene is TRBJ1-5, the V gene TRBV3-1 (or the pseudogene TRBV3-2); no clear D gene. CDR3 length equals 12 residues. Germline values: CDR1 LGHDT, CDR2 YNNKEL (reference sequence). V was shortened by 1 base and J by 5 bases, with 3 bases between the two germline ends. The CDR3 nucleotides read TGTGCCAGCAGCCAAGCCGATCAGCCCCAGCATTTT. Translating it yields CASSQADQPQHF.

The V gene is TRBV11-3, the J gene TRBJ2-7, with 8 bases aligning to TRBD2. The length of the CDR3 is 15 residues. Trimming removed 5 bases from V and 10 bases from J; junction bases left unmatched: 16. Germline V CDR1 and CDR2: SGHNT, YENEEA. DNA of the CDR3: TGTGCCAGCAGCCGCAGCTCGGCTAGCGGGCCTGCCCAGTACTTC. The encoded protein is CASSRSSASGPAQYF.

V usage is TRBV20-1 and J usage is TRBJ2-1; tentatively, D is TRBD2 (6 bases). Germline CDR1 and CDR2: DFQATT and SNEGSKA (reference sequence). The CDR3 is 11 amino acids. The CDR3 loop reads CSRGSYNEQFF. The CDR3 DNA follows: TGCAGCCGGGGGAGTTACAATGAGCAGTTCTTC.

This clone has more than one count but fewer than ten. The rearrangement uses TRBV27 and TRBJ2-1, with 10 positions matching TRBD2. With V trimmed by 3 bases and J by 8 bases, 7 bases remained unmatched. Germline V gene lookup returns CDR1 MNHEY and CDR2 SMNVEV (reference sequence). The CDR3 is 15 residues long. The DNA for the CDR3 is TGTGCCAGCAGTTTTCTAGCGGGAGAGGCCGATGAGCAGTTCTTC. As protein: CASSFLAGEADEQFF.

A word on this clone: One end of the junction does not line up with germline, which may come from a read error. This chain joins TRBV5-8 and TRBJ2-7; weak D call: TRBD1 (6 bases). This CDR3 is 17 amino acids long. Germline values: CDR1 SGHTS, CDR2 YDEGEE. The chain's CDR3 is CASNLLRAGTRPYEQYF. CDR3 nucleotides: TGTGCCAGCAACTTGCTCCGAGCCGGGACACGGCCATACGAGCAGTACTTC.

This chain joins TRBV10-3 and TRBJ1-6; the match to TRBD1 covers 10 bases. The CDR3 runs 15 residues. Germline CDR1 ENHRY, CDR2 SYGVKD. The junction had 2 bases not matched to a gene; V was cut back by 2 bases and J by 7 bases. The CDR3 here is CAISEGQGDNSPLHF. For the CDR3, the DNA is TGTGCCATCAGTGAGGGACAGGGGGACAATTCACCCCTCCACTTT.

This clone was picked up one time. V and J are TRBV5-4 and TRBJ1-2; 7 bases line up with TRBD1. This CDR3 has 18 amino acids. Germline lookup yields CDR1 SGHNT and CDR2 YYREEE (reference sequence). The V gene end was trimmed by 0 bases and the J gene end by 1 base; junction bases not matched to a gene: 12. CDR3 residues: CASSLDSGTAILNYGYTF. CDR3 sequence (DNA): TGTGCCAGCAGCTTGGATTCCGGGACAGCGATCCTTAACTATGGCTACACCTTC.

This chain uses TRBV2 with TRBJ1-1, with 7 bases lining up with TRBD1. Trimming at V came to 7 bases and at J to 3 bases, leaving 14 bases not matched to a gene. The CDR3 is made up of 16 amino acids. Germline V gene sequence: CDR1 SNHLY, CDR2 FYNNEI. CDR3 sequence reads: CASNRDRALGDTEAFF. The CDR3 bases are TGTGCCAGCAATCGAGACAGGGCGCTAGGGGACACTGAAGCTTTCTTT. Looking up the rest from reference TRBV2 and TRBJ1-1 gives the full variable domain: EPEVTQTPSHQVTQMGQEVILRCVPISNHLYFYWYRQILGQKVEFLVSFYNNEISEKSEIFDDQFSVERPDGSNFTLKIRSTKLEDSAMYFCASNRDRALGDTEAFFGQGTRLTVV.

The chain is built from TRBV4-3 and TRBJ2-7, with 7 positions matching TRBD2. With V trimmed by 0 bases and J by 4 bases, 6 bases remained unmatched. From germline, CDR1 is LGHNA and CDR2 YSLEER. The CDR3 has 15 residues. The CDR3 spells CASSQDLAGAYEQYF. The CDR3 bases are TGCGCCAGCAGCCAAGATTTGGCGGGAGCTTACGAGCAGTACTTC.

The chain combines TRBV5-1 with TRBJ2-5; maybe TRBD2 (5 bases). Germline V CDR1 and CDR2: SGHRS, YFSETQ. The CDR3 is 14 amino acids. V shed 4 bases and J shed 1 base, with 11 bases lying between them. The CDR3 DNA reads TGCGCCAGCAGCCCCAGTGGACTCCAAGAGACCCAGTACTTC. Translating it yields CASSPSGLQETQYF.

The chain recombines TRBV7-2 with TRBJ2-2; 9 positions agree with TRBD2. Trimming removed 2 bases from V and 7 bases from J; junction bases left unmatched: 11. The CDR3 loop spans 17 amino acids. Germline-derived CDR1 and CDR2 are SGHTA and FQGNSA. The CDR3 is CASSLQAIVAGVGELFF. As DNA, the CDR3 is TGTGCCAGCAGCTTACAGGCGATAGTAGCGGGAGTCGGGGAGCTGTTTTTT.

The chain recombines TRBV10-3 with TRBJ1-1; tentatively, D is TRBD1 (6 bases). Germline V gene lookup returns CDR1 ENHRY and CDR2 SYGVKD. This CDR3 is built from 14 residues. V dropped 6 bases and J dropped 3 bases, with 14 bases sitting between them. The CDR3 coding sequence is TGTGCCATCAGCGATGTAGGGGGAGACACTGAAGCTTTCTTT. Its protein is CAISDVGGDTEAFF.

This chain joins TRBV27 and TRBJ1-1, with D unclear. The CDR3 contains 12 residues. V dropped 0 bases and J dropped 7 bases, with 6 bases sitting between them. The germline V gene has CDR1 MNHEY and CDR2 SMNVEV (reference sequence). The CDR3 sequence is CASSLSGVEAFF. The CDR3 DNA sequence: TGTGCCAGCAGTTTATCCGGAGTTGAAGCTTTCTTT.

This clone was seen once. Other DNA sequences in this specimen translate into the identical CDR3. This chain joins TRBV11-2 and TRBJ2-7, with 8 bases fitting TRBD2. Trimming at V came to 1 base and at J to 4 bases, leaving 3 bases not matched to a gene. Germline values: CDR1 SGHAT, CDR2 FQNNGV. This CDR3 has 14 residues. CDR3 nucleotide sequence: TGTGCCAGCAGCTTAGCGGGAGGGTCATACGAGCAGTACTTC. This translates into CASSLAGGSYEQYF. Full variable domain (rest looked up from reference TRBV11-2 and TRBJ2-7): EAGVAQSPRYKIIEKRQSVAFWCNPISGHATLYWYQQILGQGPKLLIQFQNNGVVDDSQLPKDRFSAERLKGVDSTLKIQPAKLEDSAVYLCASSLAGGSYEQYFGPGTRLTVT.

This chain joins TRBV6-5 and TRBJ1-2; D is undetermined. Trimming shortened V by 7 bases and J by 4 bases, and 13 bases separated the two germline ends. CDR3 size: 13 residues. CDR1 and CDR2 from the germline V gene are MNHEY and SVGAGI. CDR3 sequence (DNA): TGTGCCAGCAACGCTCTCGGGGTCTATGGCTACACCTTC. This codes for CASNALGVYGYTF.

V usage is TRBV7-9 and J usage is TRBJ1-2; 7 positions agree with TRBD1. Germline V CDR1 and CDR2: SEHNR, FQNEAQ (reference sequence). This CDR3 comprises 16 residues. The V gene end was trimmed by 3 bases and the J gene end by 0 bases; junction bases not matched to a gene: 7. The CDR3: CASSLYRDRANYGYTF. In nucleotides, the CDR3 is TGTGCCAGCAGCTTGTATCGGGACAGAGCTAACTATGGCTACACCTTC.

V usage is TRBV19 and J usage is TRBJ1-5, with unresolved D. The CDR3 sequence is 17 residues long. Trimming shortened V by 1 base and J by 0 bases, and 13 bases separated the two germline ends. From germline, CDR1 is LNHDA and CDR2 SQIVND (reference sequence). CDR3 sequence: CASSIGNARYSNQPQHF. CDR3 nucleotides: TGTGCCAGTAGTATAGGCAACGCCCGGTATAGCAATCAGCCCCAGCATTTT.

V and J are TRBV4-1 and TRBJ1-6, with unresolved D. Trimming cost V 1 base and J 4 bases, with 8 bases left between them. The CDR3 extends over 15 amino acids. In germline, CDR1 is MGHRA, CDR2 YSYEKL. CDR3: CASSQVEQYNSPLHF. As DNA, the CDR3 is TGCGCCAGCAGCCAAGTGGAACAGTATAATTCACCCCTCCACTTT.

The chain combines TRBV27 with TRBJ1-2; D remains ambiguous. Germline CDR1 and CDR2: MNHEY and SMNVEV (reference sequence). Trimming removed 11 bases from V and 4 bases from J, with 14 bases in between. The CDR3 is made up of 12 amino acids. The CDR3 nucleotides read TGTGCCCCTCGTAGAGTGTCCTATGGCTACACCTTC. Protein: CAPRRVSYGYTF.

This chain uses TRBV7-2 with TRBJ1-6; maybe TRBD1 (5 bases). Germline loops: CDR1 SGHTA, CDR2 FQGNSA. V dropped 5 bases and J dropped 7 bases, with 12 bases sitting between them. The CDR3 covers 14 residues. The CDR3: CASSPTDFNSPLHF. The CDR3 coding sequence is TGTGCCAGCAGCCCGACAGATTTCAATTCACCCCTCCACTTT.

V usage is TRBV24-1 and J usage is TRBJ2-5; 12 bases agree with TRBD2. The V gene end was trimmed by 2 bases and the J gene end by 1 base; junction bases not matched to a gene: 1. CDR3 length: 16 amino acids. The germline V gene has CDR1 KGHDR and CDR2 SFDVKD. CDR3 nucleotide sequence: TGTGCCACCAGTGATTGGACTAGCGGGGCCCAAGAGACCCAGTACTTC. It translates to CATSDWTSGAQETQYF.

For the CDR3, the DNA is TGTGCCAGCAGCTTAAGGTGGGAGAGTACCATATATTTT. Its translation is CASSLRWESTIYF. The V call is TRBV7-2, the J call TRBJ1-3; D remains unclear. The ends were cut back, 2 bases at V and 10 bases at J, with 12 bases in the middle. This CDR3 contains 13 residues. Germline V CDR1 and CDR2: SGHTA, FQGNSA.

The chain employs TRBV27 and TRBJ2-2; 7 bases line up with TRBD1. CDR3 size: 14 residues. The V gene end was trimmed by 6 bases and the J gene end by 0 bases; junction bases not matched to a gene: 1. Germline V gene data show CDR1 as MNHEY and CDR2 as SMNVEV (reference sequence). The CDR3 is CASRTGPNTGELFF. The DNA for the CDR3 is TGTGCCAGCAGGACAGGGCCGAACACCGGGGAGCTGTTTTTT.

The chain joins TRBV7-9 to TRBJ2-3; weak D call: TRBD1 (6 bases). Trimming removed 2 bases at V and 4 bases at J, with 16 bases between. The CDR3 is 16 residues long. Germline V CDR1 and CDR2: SEHNR, FQNEAQ (reference sequence). CDR3 sequence reads: CASSLSITPGADTQYF. DNA for the CDR3: TGTGCCAGCAGCTTAAGTATCACTCCAGGGGCAGATACGCAGTATTTT.

This chain connects TRBV19 to TRBJ2-7; 11 nucleotides line up with TRBD1. The trim removed 5 bases at V and 5 bases at J, leaving 2 bases unmatched. Germline CDR1 is LNHDA and CDR2 is SQIVND (reference sequence). The CDR3 sequence is 13 residues long. CDR3 amino acids: CASSRTGGDEQYF. The CDR3 DNA is TGTGCCAGTAGTCGGACAGGGGGCGACGAGCAGTACTTC.

The chain links TRBV7-9 to TRBJ2-1; 7 bases line up with TRBD2. With V trimmed by 2 bases and J by 4 bases, 2 bases remained unmatched. CDR1 and CDR2 from the germline V gene are SEHNR and FQNEAQ (reference sequence). This CDR3 spans 14 amino acids. The CDR3 sequence: CASSLTAGYNEQFF. Here the CDR3 DNA reads TGTGCCAGCAGCTTAACAGCGGGATACAATGAGCAGTTCTTC. Combining the CDR3 with reference TRBV7-9 and TRBJ2-1 gives the whole variable domain DTGVSQNPRHKITKRGQNVTFRCDPISEHNRLYWYRQTLGQGPEFLTYFQNEAQLEKSRLLSDRFSAERPKGSFSTLEIQRTEQGDSAMYLCASSLTAGYNEQFFGPGTRLTVL.

The chain links TRBV7-2 to TRBJ1-5; D ambiguous. This CDR3 region has 13 residues. V was trimmed by 3 bases and J by 4 bases, leaving 7 bases between them. Germline V gene data show CDR1 as SGHTA and CDR2 as FQGNSA. CDR3 sequence (DNA): TGTGCCAGCAGCTTGACTACGAATCAGCCCCAGCATTTT. As protein: CASSLTTNQPQHF.

V and J are TRBV2 and TRBJ2-3; no firm D call. Trimming stripped 7 bases from V and 4 bases from J, with 6 bases between. This CDR3 contains 11 residues. In germline, CDR1 is SNHLY, CDR2 FYNNEI. The CDR3 protein is CASNIADTQYF. CDR3 sequence (DNA): TGTGCCAGCAATATCGCAGATACGCAGTATTTT.